This passage covers 2 T cell receptor beta chains from one sample sequenced in a study of blood T cell repertoires in COVID-19. The data were produced by immunoSEQ multiplex PCR, yet TCRdb's version contains in-frame clones alone and is incomplete. The sample lists about 150,000 clones, around three quarters occurring once. Sequencing was carried out using peripheral blood. These receptors came from a man in his fifties or sixties with acute or convalescent COVID-19.

The V and J genes are TRBV19 and TRBJ1-5; D is uncertain. The CDR3 extends over 14 amino acids. The germline V and J ends were trimmed by 7 bases and 1 base, with 11 bases remaining between them. Germline V gene sequence: CDR1 LNHDA, CDR2 SQIVND (reference sequence). The CDR3 region has the DNA TGTGCCAGTATGACGGGGTGGAGCAATCAGCCCCAGCATTTT. Amino acid sequence: CASMTGWSNQPQHF.

This chain links TRBV30 with TRBJ2-5; a weak D match, TRBD2 (6 bases). V shed 0 bases and J shed 5 bases, with 10 bases lying between them. Germline V CDR1 and CDR2: GTSNPN, SVGIG (reference sequence). The CDR3 sequence is 13 residues long. CDR3 region: CAWSVGLAETQYF. The CDR3 DNA is TGTGCCTGGAGTGTTGGGCTAGCGGAGACCCAGTACTTC.